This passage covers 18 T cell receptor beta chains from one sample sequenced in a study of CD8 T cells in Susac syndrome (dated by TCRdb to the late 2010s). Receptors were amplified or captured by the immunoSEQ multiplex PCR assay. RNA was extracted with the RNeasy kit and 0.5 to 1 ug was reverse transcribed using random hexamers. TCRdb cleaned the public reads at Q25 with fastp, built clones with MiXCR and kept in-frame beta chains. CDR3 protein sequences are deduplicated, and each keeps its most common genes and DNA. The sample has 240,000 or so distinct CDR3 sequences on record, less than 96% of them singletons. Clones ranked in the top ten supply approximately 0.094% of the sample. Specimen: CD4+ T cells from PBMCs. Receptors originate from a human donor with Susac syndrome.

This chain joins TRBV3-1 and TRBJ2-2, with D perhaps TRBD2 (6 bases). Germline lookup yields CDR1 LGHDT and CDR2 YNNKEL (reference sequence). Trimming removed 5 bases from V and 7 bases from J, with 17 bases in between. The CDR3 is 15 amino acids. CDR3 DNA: TGTGCCAGCAGCGTCCGGACTACCGACGGCGGGGAGCTGTTTTTT. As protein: CASSVRTTDGGELFF.

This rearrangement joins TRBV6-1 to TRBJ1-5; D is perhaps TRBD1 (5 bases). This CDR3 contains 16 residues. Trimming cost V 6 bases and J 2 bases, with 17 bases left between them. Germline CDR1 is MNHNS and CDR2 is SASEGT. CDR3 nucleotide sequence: TGTGCCAGCAGGACCCACGTGGGGCTTGGCAATCAGCCCCAGCATTTT. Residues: CASRTHVGLGNQPQHF.

The CDR3 reads CASSLFSSVNIQYF. CDR3 DNA sequence: TGTGCCAGCAGTTTATTTTCAAGCGTGAACATTCAGTACTTC. The V and J genes are TRBV28 and TRBJ2-4, with no clear D. Trimming cost V 1 base and J 7 bases, with 11 bases left between them. Per the germline V gene, CDR1 is MDHEN and CDR2 is SYDVKM. This CDR3 has 14 residues.

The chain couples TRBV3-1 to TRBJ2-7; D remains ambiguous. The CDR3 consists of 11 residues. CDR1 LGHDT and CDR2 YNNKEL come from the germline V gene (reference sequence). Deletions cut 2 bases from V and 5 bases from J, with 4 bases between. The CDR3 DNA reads TGTGCCAGCAGCCAACCCAACGAGCAGTACTTC. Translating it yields CASSQPNEQYF.

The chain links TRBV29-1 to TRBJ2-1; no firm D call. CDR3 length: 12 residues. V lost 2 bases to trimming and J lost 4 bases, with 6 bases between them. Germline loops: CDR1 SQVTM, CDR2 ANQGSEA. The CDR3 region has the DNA TGCAGCGTTGAACACGCATACAATGAGCAGTTCTTC. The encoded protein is CSVEHAYNEQFF.

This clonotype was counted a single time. CDR3 sequence reads: CATSRDLGRSSGANVLTF. The CDR3 nucleotides read TGTGCCACCAGCAGAGATCTGGGACGGTCCTCTGGGGCCAACGTCCTGACTTTC. The V gene is TRBV15, the J gene TRBJ2-6, with D possibly being TRBD1 or TRBD2 (5 bases each). The germline gives CDR1 LNHNV, CDR2 YYDKDF (reference sequence). The germline V and J ends were trimmed by 0 bases and 0 bases, with 12 bases remaining between them. This CDR3 spans 18 amino acids.

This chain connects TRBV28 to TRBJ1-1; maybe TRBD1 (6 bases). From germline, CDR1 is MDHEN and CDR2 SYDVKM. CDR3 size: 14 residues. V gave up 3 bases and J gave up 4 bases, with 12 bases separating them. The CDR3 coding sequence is TGTGCCAGCAGTTTCGGTAACAGGGCCACTGAAGCTTTCTTT. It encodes CASSFGNRATEAFF.

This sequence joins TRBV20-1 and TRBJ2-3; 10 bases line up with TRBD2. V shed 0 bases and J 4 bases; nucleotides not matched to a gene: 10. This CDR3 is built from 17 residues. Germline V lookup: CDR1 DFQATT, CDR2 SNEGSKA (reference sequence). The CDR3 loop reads CSARDGKSGRASDTQYF. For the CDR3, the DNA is TGCAGTGCTAGAGATGGAAAGAGCGGGAGGGCCTCAGATACGCAGTATTTT.

As DNA, the CDR3 is TGTGCCAGCTCACCAGGGAACGTCCAGCCCCAGCATTTT. Its translation is CASSPGNVQPQHF. The V call is TRBV18, the J call TRBJ1-5; D gene ambiguous. Germline V gene data show CDR1 as KGHSH and CDR2 as LQKENI. CDR3 length: 13 residues. Trimming cost V 2 bases and J 7 bases, with 9 bases left between them.

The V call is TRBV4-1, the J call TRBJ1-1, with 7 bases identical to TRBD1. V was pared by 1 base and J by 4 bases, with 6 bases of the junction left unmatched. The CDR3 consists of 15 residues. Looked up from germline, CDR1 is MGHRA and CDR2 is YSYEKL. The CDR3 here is CASSQADRPSTEAFF. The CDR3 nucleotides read TGCGCCAGCAGCCAAGCGGACAGGCCGAGCACTGAAGCTTTCTTT.

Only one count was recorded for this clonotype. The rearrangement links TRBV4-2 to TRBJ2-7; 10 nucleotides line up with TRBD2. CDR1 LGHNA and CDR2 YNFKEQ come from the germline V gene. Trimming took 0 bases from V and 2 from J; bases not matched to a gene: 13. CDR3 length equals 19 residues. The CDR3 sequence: CASSQERASGSYVPYEQYF. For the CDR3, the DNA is TGTGCCAGCAGCCAAGAGCGGGCTAGCGGGAGTTATGTTCCCTACGAGCAGTACTTC.

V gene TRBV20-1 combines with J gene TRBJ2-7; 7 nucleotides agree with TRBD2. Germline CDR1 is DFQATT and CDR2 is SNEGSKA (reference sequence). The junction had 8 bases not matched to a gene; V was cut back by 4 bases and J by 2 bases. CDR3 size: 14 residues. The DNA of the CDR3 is TGCAGTGCTATACTTTCTAGCGGTGCCTACGAGCAGTACTTC. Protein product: CSAILSSGAYEQYF.

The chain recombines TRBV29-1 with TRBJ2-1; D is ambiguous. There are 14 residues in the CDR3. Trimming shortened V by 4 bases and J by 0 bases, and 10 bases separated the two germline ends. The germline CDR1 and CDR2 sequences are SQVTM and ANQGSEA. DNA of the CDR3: TGCAGCGTTGTCGCAGCAAGCTCCTACAATGAGCAGTTCTTC. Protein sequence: CSVVAASSYNEQFF.

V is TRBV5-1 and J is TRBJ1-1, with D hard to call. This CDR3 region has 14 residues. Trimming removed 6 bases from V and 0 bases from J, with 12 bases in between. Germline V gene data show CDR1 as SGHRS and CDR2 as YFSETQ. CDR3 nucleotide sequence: TGCGCCAGCACCCACGGTACACTGAACACTGAAGCTTTCTTT. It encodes CASTHGTLNTEAFF. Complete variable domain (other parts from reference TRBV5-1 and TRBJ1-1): KAGVTQTPRYLIKTRGQQVTLSCSPISGHRSVSWYQQTPGQGLQFLFEYFSETQRNKGNFPGRFSGRQFSNSRSEMNVSTLELGDSALYLCASTHGTLNTEAFFGQGTRLTVV.

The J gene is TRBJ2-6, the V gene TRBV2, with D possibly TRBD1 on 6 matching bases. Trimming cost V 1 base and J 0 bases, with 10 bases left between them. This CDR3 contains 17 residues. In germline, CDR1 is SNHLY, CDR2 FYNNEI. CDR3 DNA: TGTGCCAGCAGTGAAGATCAGGGGAACTCTGGGGCCAACGTCCTGACTTTC. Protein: CASSEDQGNSGANVLTF.

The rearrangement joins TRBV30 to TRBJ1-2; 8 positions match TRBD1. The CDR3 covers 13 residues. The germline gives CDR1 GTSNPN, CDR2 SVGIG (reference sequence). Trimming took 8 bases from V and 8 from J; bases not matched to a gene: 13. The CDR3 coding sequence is TGTGCCGGACCCCCGGACAGGGTGGGAGGCTACACCTTC. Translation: CAGPPDRVGGYTF.

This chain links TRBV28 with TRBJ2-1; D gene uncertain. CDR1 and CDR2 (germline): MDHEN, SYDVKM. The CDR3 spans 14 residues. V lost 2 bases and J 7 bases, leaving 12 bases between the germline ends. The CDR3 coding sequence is TGTGCCAGCAGTTTAATGCTAGGAAGGAATGAGCAGTTCTTC. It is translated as CASSLMLGRNEQFF.

The CDR3 DNA sequence: TGTGCCAGTAGCGGGCTGAAGTCCTACGAGCAGTACTTC. This sequence encodes CASSGLKSYEQYF. This chain connects TRBV19 to TRBJ2-7, with D hard to call. In germline, CDR1 is LNHDA, CDR2 SQIVND (reference sequence). V lost 6 bases to trimming and J lost 1 base, with 10 bases between them. The CDR3 sequence is 13 residues long.